This is a list of T cell receptor beta chains from one sample in a study of OX40 agonist ivuxolimab in advanced cancers. Assay used: immunoSEQ multiplex PCR; TCRdb lists only in-frame clones, some missing. This sample yields approximately 40,000 clones, of which more than 85% are seen a single time; under 20% belongs to the top ten. Specimen: CD4+ or CD8+ T cells sorted from blood, collected in a trial of the OX40 agonist ivuxolimab. The receptors come from an adult with an advanced solid tumor such as melanoma, head and neck, liver or kidney cancer. Both conserved end residues are part of each CDR3. A D gene is named only where the DNA matches it firmly. Size values are once, few and many counts, or a class for expanded clones, and some rows have none.

>-|-|TRBJ2-1|TRBV30|12
CAWRGLQDEQFF
TGTGCCTGGAGAGGATTACAGGATGAGCAGTTCTTC
>-|-|TRBJ2-2|TRBV27|17
CASSFQGWGANTGELFF
TGTGCCAGCAGTTTCCAGGGGTGGGGTGCGAACACCGGGGAGCTGTTTTTT
>few|-|TRBJ1-2|TRBV19|12
CASSIGGAGYTF
TGTGCCAGTAGTATAGGAGGGGCTGGCTACACCTTC
>-|TRBD2|TRBJ2-5|TRBV7-2|16
CASSSGLAGGQETQYF
TGTGCCAGCAGCTCAGGACTAGCGGGGGGGCAAGAGACCCAGTACTTC
>-|-|TRBJ2-3|TRBV6-1|15
CASSENLRAGDTQYF
TGTGCCAGCAGTGAAAACTTGAGGGCGGGCGATACGCAGTATTTT
>few|-|TRBJ2-3|TRBV6-4|15
CASSESGGSTDTQYF
TGTGCCAGCAGTGAGTCGGGCGGGAGCACAGATACGCAGTATTTT
>once|-|TRBJ1-2|TRBV10-2|14
CASSDRQPNYGYTF
TGCGCCAGCAGTGATAGGCAGCCTAACTATGGCTACACCTTC
>-|TRBD1|TRBJ2-3|TRBV6-1|15
CASSEETGGADTQYF
TGTGCCAGCAGTGAAGAGACAGGGGGCGCAGATACGCAGTATTTT
>-|TRBD1|TRBJ2-5|TRBV28|18
CASSPPGQGASGQETQYF
TGTGCCAGCAGTCCACCCGGACAGGGGGCGTCAGGGCAAGAGACCCAGTACTTC
>-|TRBD2|TRBJ2-2|TRBV7-9|15
CASSLVAGVTGELFF
TGTGCCAGCAGCTTAGTAGCGGGGGTAACCGGGGAGCTGTTTTTT
>-|TRBD2|TRBJ2-2|TRBV12-5|14
CAGRAGQNTGELFF
TGTGCTGGGAGAGCGGGGCAGAACACCGGGGAGCTGTTTTTT
>-|TRBD1|TRBJ2-1|TRBV7-9|15
CASSNIGQGYNEQFF
TGTGCCAGCAGCAACATCGGACAGGGATACAATGAGCAGTTCTTC
>-|-|TRBJ2-7|TRBV7-9|16
CASSLSDWGQSYEQYF
TGTGCCAGCAGCTTGTCAGACTGGGGACAATCCTACGAGCAGTACTTC
>-|-|TRBJ1-1|TRBV27|15
CASSLDGPAATEAFF
TGTGCCAGCAGTTTAGATGGGCCAGCGGCCACTGAAGCTTTCTTT
>-|-|TRBJ2-7|TRBV27|12
CASSLAGYEQYF
TGTGCCAGCAGTTTAGCCGGCTACGAGCAGTACTTC
>-|-|TRBJ2-7|TRBV15|14
CATSRGWGTDEQYF
TGTGCCACCAGCAGGGGGTGGGGGACGGACGAGCAGTACTTC
>-|-|TRBJ2-7|TRBV4-1|13
CASSGTGLYEQYF
TGCGCCAGCAGCGGTACAGGGTTATACGAGCAGTACTTC
>-|-|TRBJ1-2|TRBV9|13
CASSVEDLYGYTF
TGTGCCAGCAGCGTAGAGGATCTCTATGGCTACACCTTC
>-|-|TRBJ1-4|TRBV6-6|13
CASSYVGNEKLFF
TGTGCCAGCAGTTACGTCGGGAATGAAAAACTGTTTTTT
>-|-|TRBJ1-1|TRBV11-2|18
CASSLGYLIRQTNTEAFF
TGTGCCAGCAGCTTAGGCTACCTCATCCGACAGACGAACACTGAAGCTTTCTTT
>-|-|TRBJ2-1|TRBV19|14
CASSIERLGDEQFF
TGTGCCAGTAGTATCGAAAGACTCGGGGATGAGCAGTTCTTC
>few|-|TRBJ1-6|TRBV30|13
CASQSALGSPLHF
TGTGCCTCTCAGAGCGCTTTAGGTTCACCCCTCCACTTT